What follows are 3 T cell receptor beta chains derived from one specimen sequenced in a study of cytomegalovirus exposure and HLA in healthy donors. PCR was performed using 60 Vbeta and 13 Jbeta primers. Repertoires were generated with immunoSEQ multiplex PCR, while TCRdb's copy carries only in-frame clones and drops some. This sample has around 130,000 clones, with over 70% found just once. The sample was PBMCs. These receptors all stem from a middle-aged woman in good health and CMV-seropositive.

Turning to this clone: The same CDR3 also results from other DNA sequences found in this sample. The chain joins TRBV2 to TRBJ1-1; no clear D gene. CDR3 length: 13 residues. Germline V gene lookup returns CDR1 SNHLY and CDR2 FYNNEI. V lost 6 bases and J lost 0, with 8 bases in between. The CDR3 DNA reads TGTGCCAGCAGGACTGATATGAACACTGAAGCTTTCTTT. It codes for CASRTDMNTEAFF.

The chain employs TRBV30 and TRBJ1-1, with 8 nucleotides matching TRBD1. Germline CDR1 is GTSNPN and CDR2 is SVGIG (reference sequence). This CDR3 comprises 14 residues. Trimming removed 5 bases from V and 4 bases from J; junction bases left unmatched: 9. The CDR3 sequence: CAWFGQGSITEAFF. The CDR3 nucleotides are TGTGCCTGGTTTGGACAGGGAAGTATCACTGAAGCTTTCTTT.

The V and J genes are TRBV4-3 and TRBJ1-2; 10 bases agree with TRBD1. Germline CDR1 LGHNA, CDR2 YSLEER. Trimming cost V 0 bases and J 7 bases; bases outside gene matches: 11. The CDR3 has 17 amino acids. CDR3 sequence: CASSQEGTGALHGGYTF. The CDR3 nucleotides are TGCGCCAGCAGCCAAGAGGGGACAGGGGCGTTGCATGGTGGCTACACCTTC.